The 10 T cell receptor beta chains below come from one sample, sequenced in a study of T cell responses to AZD1222 COVID-19 vaccine. TCRdb keeps only in-frame clones here, not all; method: immunoSEQ multiplex PCR. The table includes more than 15,000 clones, 84% detected once. Sequences were derived from peripheral blood, sampled 28 days after the second AZD1222 dose. The receptors shown here come from an adult who received the AZD1222 COVID-19 vaccine.

This clone was counted once. The rearrangement uses TRBV7-2 and TRBJ2-7; no definite D call. The CDR3 is made up of 14 amino acids. Germline V gene sequence: CDR1 SGHTA, CDR2 FQGNSA. The V gene lost 2 bases and the J gene lost 5 bases, with 13 bases spanning the gap. This chain's CDR3 is CASSLNHASHEQYF. CDR3 nucleotides: TGTGCCAGCAGCTTAAATCACGCAAGCCACGAGCAGTACTTC.

The chain has TRBV5-4 and TRBJ1-2, with D hard to call. Trimming left V 1 base short and J 8 bases short, with 12 bases between. The V gene's germline CDR1 is SGHNT and CDR2 YYREEE (reference sequence). This CDR3 contains 13 residues. CDR3 nucleotide sequence: TGTGCCAGCAGCTTGTTCGGGGAGGGAGGCTACACCTTC. This codes for CASSLFGEGGYTF.

The chain couples TRBV18 to TRBJ1-6, with a tentative D call TRBD1 (6 bases). V gave up 2 bases and J gave up 6 bases, with 11 bases separating them. Germline V CDR1 and CDR2: KGHSH, LQKENI. CDR3 size: 15 residues. Here the CDR3 DNA reads TGTGCCAGCTCACCAGCAGGACAGATTAATTCACCCCTCCACTTT. This codes for CASSPAGQINSPLHF.

V is TRBV6-5 and J is TRBJ2-1; maybe TRBD2 (5 bases). The germline gives CDR1 MNHEY, CDR2 SVGAGI. V lost 6 bases, J lost 3 bases, and 15 bases lay in between. The CDR3 has 15 residues. The CDR3 nucleotides read TGTGCCAGCAGGGCCTCTGGACTGAACTACAATGAGCAGTTCTTC. Translated, it gives CASRASGLNYNEQFF.

V is TRBV29-1 and J is TRBJ2-3; D might be TRBD2 (5 bases). CDR3 length: 11 residues. Trimming pared 8 bases from V and 7 bases from J, leaving 13 bases between. CDR1 is SQVTM and CDR2 is ANQGSEA in the germline V gene. CDR3 in amino acids: CSCGLDNTQYF. The CDR3 DNA follows: TGCAGCTGCGGGTTGGATAATACGCAGTATTTT.

J is TRBJ1-5 and V is TRBV7-2; 11 positions match TRBD1. Trimming cost V 5 bases and J 5 bases; bases outside gene matches: 5. Germline-derived CDR1 and CDR2 are SGHTA and FQGNSA. The CDR3 sequence is 15 residues long. The CDR3 DNA is TGTGCCAGCAGCCGTCGGACAGGGGGCGATCAGCCCCAGCATTTT. It specifies CASSRRTGGDQPQHF.

V is TRBV10-3 and J is TRBJ2-5, with 14 bases lining up with TRBD2. Germline CDR1 is ENHRY and CDR2 is SYGVKD. This CDR3 is 16 amino acids long. J gave up 4 bases and V 7 bases, and 8 bases lay outside the gene matches. The CDR3 here is CAIKGTSGRGGETQYF. CDR3 DNA sequence: TGTGCCATCAAAGGGACTAGCGGGAGAGGGGGAGAGACCCAGTACTTC.

The chain has TRBV5-4 and TRBJ2-7; 10 bases match TRBD2. Germline CDR1 reads SGHNT; CDR2 reads YYREEE (reference sequence). The CDR3 is made up of 15 amino acids. J gave up 3 bases and V 0 bases, and 3 bases lay outside the gene matches. CDR3 region: CASSLGLAGDYEQYF. For the CDR3, the DNA is TGTGCCAGCAGCTTGGGGCTAGCGGGAGACTACGAGCAGTACTTC.

J is TRBJ2-3 and V is TRBV28; tentatively, D is TRBD1 or TRBD2 (5 bases each). This CDR3 comprises 15 residues. V was cut by 7 bases and J by 0 bases, with 14 bases left in between. CDR1 is MDHEN, CDR2 SYDVKM, per germline. CDR3: CASNQPGPSTDTQYF. The DNA for the CDR3 is TGTGCCAGCAACCAGCCGGGACCCAGCACAGATACGCAGTATTTT.

This chain uses TRBV6-2 or TRBV6-3 with TRBJ2-1, with 12 bases that match TRBD2. Germline values: CDR1 MNHEY, CDR2 SVGEGT. The V and J ends lost 2 bases and 6 bases, in that order; junction bases with no gene match: 5. The CDR3 extends over 16 amino acids. CDR3 sequence: CASSYPRLAGVNEQFF. CDR3 sequence (DNA): TGTGCCAGCAGTTACCCCAGACTAGCGGGAGTCAATGAGCAGTTCTTC.